Listed below are T cell receptor beta chains from one sample, sequenced in a study of T-cell reconstitution after alpha-beta-depleted transplantation in children. One entry per CDR3 protein, called by TCRdb with MiXCR from the PCR reads. The sample carries hundreds of thousands of distinct CDR3 sequences, about a sixth recorded once. The sequencing here drew on PBMCs, mostly from graft donor cells, taken 360 days after TCRalphabeta/CD19-depleted stem cell transplant. The source of these receptors is a male patient aged 2 to 10 who had a stem cell transplant for acute lymphoblastic leukemia, so the T cells may come from the graft donor. Each CDR3 is given with its conserved first and last residue. Fields, in order: J gene, V gene, D gene, clone size, CDR3 DNA, CDR3 protein. A D gene is named only where the DNA matches it firmly. Expanded clones get a size class; other rows say once, few or many, or leave the size out.

j_gene: TRBJ1-4; v_gene: TRBV11-2; d_gene: TRBD1; abundance: NA; CDR3nt: TGTGCCAGCAGCCAAGGGACAGGGGGCGGTGAAAAACTGTTTTTT; CDR3aa: CASSQGTGGGEKLFF
j_gene: TRBJ2-1; v_gene: TRBV18; d_gene: NA; abundance: NA; CDR3nt: TGTGCCAGCGGGACAAACTACAATGAGCAGTTCTTC; CDR3aa: CASGTNYNEQFF
j_gene: TRBJ2-1; v_gene: TRBV6-1; d_gene: NA; abundance: few; CDR3nt: TGTGCCAGCAGTGCGTTGGGCGAACAGGACAATGAGCAGTTCTTC; CDR3aa: CASSALGEQDNEQFF
j_gene: TRBJ1-1; v_gene: TRBV20-1; d_gene: TRBD1; abundance: few; CDR3nt: TGCAGTGCTAGAGGAGGACAGGGGAACACTGAAGCTTTCTTT; CDR3aa: CSARGGQGNTEAFF
j_gene: TRBJ2-2; v_gene: TRBV4-3; d_gene: TRBD2; abundance: few; CDR3nt: TGCGCCAGCAGCCAAATGCTAGCGGGAGGGCAAAACACCGGGGAGCTGTTTTTT; CDR3aa: CASSQMLAGGQNTGELFF
j_gene: TRBJ2-1; v_gene: TRBV20-1; d_gene: TRBD2; abundance: NA; CDR3nt: TGCAGTGCTAGAGTTTCAGCGGGGGTGGGCTACAATGAGCAGTTCTTC; CDR3aa: CSARVSAGVGYNEQFF
j_gene: TRBJ1-1; v_gene: TRBV3-1; d_gene: TRBD1; abundance: NA; CDR3nt: TGTGCCAGCAGGAAAGGACAGGACGCTATCACTGAAGCTTTCTTT; CDR3aa: CASRKGQDAITEAFF
j_gene: TRBJ2-7; v_gene: TRBV6-2/TRBV6-3; d_gene: NA; abundance: many; CDR3nt: TGTGCCAGCAGTTACCGTCTTGTCGGGGGCAACTACGAGCAGTACTTC; CDR3aa: CASSYRLVGGNYEQYF
j_gene: TRBJ2-3; v_gene: TRBV4-3; d_gene: NA; abundance: NA; CDR3nt: TGCGCCAGCAGCCAAGGACAGGTACCCCTGGATACGCAGTATTTT; CDR3aa: CASSQGQVPLDTQYF
j_gene: TRBJ2-2; v_gene: TRBV11-2; d_gene: TRBD1; abundance: few; CDR3nt: TGTGCCAGCAGCTTACAGGGACAGGGTAACACCGGGGAGCTGTTTTTT; CDR3aa: CASSLQGQGNTGELFF
j_gene: TRBJ1-6; v_gene: TRBV4-2; d_gene: NA; abundance: once; CDR3nt: TGTGCCAGCAGCCCTGCCGGTTATAATTCACCCCTCCACTTT; CDR3aa: CASSPAGYNSPLHF
j_gene: TRBJ2-7; v_gene: TRBV2; d_gene: NA; abundance: NA; CDR3nt: TGTGCCATCAACCCCGACCCCTACGAGCAGTACTTC; CDR3aa: CAINPDPYEQYF
j_gene: TRBJ2-5; v_gene: TRBV6-5; d_gene: TRBD2; abundance: many; CDR3nt: TGTGCCAGCAGTCGGGGGGGCGGTCAAGAGACCCAGTACTTC; CDR3aa: CASSRGGGQETQYF
j_gene: TRBJ2-1; v_gene: TRBV3-1; d_gene: TRBD2; abundance: NA; CDR3nt: TGTGCCACCTTGACTGGGCGGGGGGGATACAATGAGCAGTTCTTC; CDR3aa: CATLTGRGGYNEQFF
j_gene: TRBJ2-7; v_gene: TRBV5-5; d_gene: TRBD1; abundance: many; CDR3nt: TGTGCCAGCAGCTATTCGGGACAGGGGTTCTACGAGCAGTACTTC; CDR3aa: CASSYSGQGFYEQYF
j_gene: TRBJ1-6; v_gene: TRBV4-2; d_gene: TRBD1; abundance: NA; CDR3nt: TGTGCCAGCAGCCAAGAGACAGGGCGTAATTCACCCCTCCACTTT; CDR3aa: CASSQETGRNSPLHF
j_gene: TRBJ1-5; v_gene: TRBV15; d_gene: NA; abundance: few; CDR3nt: TGTGCCACCAGCATAGATAGCAATCAGCCCCAGCATTTT; CDR3aa: CATSIDSNQPQHF
j_gene: TRBJ1-1; v_gene: TRBV20-1; d_gene: NA; abundance: few; CDR3nt: TGCAGTGCTAAGGGGGAAGGGGACACTGAAGCTTTCTTT; CDR3aa: CSAKGEGDTEAFF
j_gene: TRBJ2-1; v_gene: TRBV5-1; d_gene: TRBD2; abundance: NA; CDR3nt: TGCGCCAGCAGCTTGGGGCTTGGGGCGGGGGGGCCGAGTGAGCAGTTCTTC; CDR3aa: CASSLGLGAGGPSEQFF
j_gene: TRBJ2-7; v_gene: TRBV7-2; d_gene: TRBD1; abundance: few; CDR3nt: TGTGCCAGCAGCCCCAAGGACAGGGGGGCCTACGAGCAGTACTTC; CDR3aa: CASSPKDRGAYEQYF
j_gene: TRBJ2-5; v_gene: TRBV5-1; d_gene: NA; abundance: NA; CDR3nt: TGCGCCAGCAGCTTAAGACAACTCTCAAGGCAAGAGACCCAGTACTTC; CDR3aa: CASSLRQLSRQETQYF
j_gene: TRBJ2-4; v_gene: TRBV20-1; d_gene: TRBD1; abundance: many; CDR3nt: TGCAGTTTCAGGGGGCCCCAAAACATTCAGTACTTC; CDR3aa: CSFRGPQNIQYF
j_gene: TRBJ2-1; v_gene: TRBV9; d_gene: TRBD1; abundance: few; CDR3nt: TGTGCCAGCAGGAAAGGGACAGGGGGCTACAATGAGCAGTTCTTC; CDR3aa: CASRKGTGGYNEQFF
j_gene: TRBJ2-7; v_gene: TRBV29-1; d_gene: TRBD1; abundance: NA; CDR3nt: TGCAGCGTTGCAAAGGGAACCGGGACAGGGATGGCCTACGAGCAGTACTTC; CDR3aa: CSVAKGTGTGMAYEQYF
j_gene: TRBJ2-7; v_gene: TRBV20-1; d_gene: NA; abundance: few; CDR3nt: TGCAGTGCTAGATCCGGAGGCCGGCTCTACGAGCAGTACTTC; CDR3aa: CSARSGGRLYEQYF
j_gene: TRBJ1-1; v_gene: TRBV12-3/TRBV12-4; d_gene: NA; abundance: once; CDR3nt: TGTGCCAGCAGTTTAATGATTGAAGCTTTCTTT; CDR3aa: CASSLMIEAFF
j_gene: TRBJ1-5; v_gene: TRBV12-3/TRBV12-4; d_gene: NA; abundance: few; CDR3nt: TGTGCCAGCAGCCCAGACGCGTTGAATCAGCCCCAGCATTTT; CDR3aa: CASSPDALNQPQHF
j_gene: TRBJ2-1; v_gene: TRBV7-8; d_gene: NA; abundance: NA; CDR3nt: TGTGCCAGCAGCGCCTGGGGCGGGGGCGATTCCTACAATGAGCAGTTCTTC; CDR3aa: CASSAWGGGDSYNEQFF
j_gene: TRBJ2-5; v_gene: TRBV15; d_gene: TRBD1; abundance: many; CDR3nt: TGTGCCACCAGCGGGGACAGTCGCCAAGAGACCCAGTACTTC; CDR3aa: CATSGDSRQETQYF
j_gene: TRBJ1-1; v_gene: TRBV29-1; d_gene: NA; abundance: many; CDR3nt: TGCAGCGTTGAGGCACGGAGGAACACTGAAGCTTTCTTT; CDR3aa: CSVEARRNTEAFF
j_gene: TRBJ1-1; v_gene: TRBV11-1; d_gene: TRBD1; abundance: many; CDR3nt: TGTGCCAGCAGCCCGCGGACAGGCCCCAACACTGAAGCTTTCTTT; CDR3aa: CASSPRTGPNTEAFF
j_gene: TRBJ1-2; v_gene: TRBV19; d_gene: TRBD1; abundance: few; CDR3nt: TGTGCCAGTAGTATGACGACAGGGGCCTATGGCTACACCTTC; CDR3aa: CASSMTTGAYGYTF
j_gene: TRBJ2-3; v_gene: TRBV5-6; d_gene: NA; abundance: NA; CDR3nt: TGTGCCAGCAGCGCCTCGAAGACAGATACGCAGTATTTT; CDR3aa: CASSASKTDTQYF
j_gene: TRBJ2-1; v_gene: TRBV12-3/TRBV12-4; d_gene: TRBD1; abundance: few; CDR3nt: TGTGCCAGCAGTTTCGTGACAGGGTATGGGGATGAGCAGTTCTTC; CDR3aa: CASSFVTGYGDEQFF
j_gene: TRBJ2-5; v_gene: TRBV9; d_gene: NA; abundance: NA; CDR3nt: TGTGCCAGCAGCGTTCGACTGGTTGGGACCCAGTACTTC; CDR3aa: CASSVRLVGTQYF
j_gene: TRBJ2-1; v_gene: TRBV5-1; d_gene: NA; abundance: NA; CDR3nt: TGCGCCAGCAGCCTACCGGGACTTATGAGCTCCTACAATGAGCAGTTCTTC; CDR3aa: CASSLPGLMSSYNEQFF
j_gene: TRBJ1-1; v_gene: TRBV30; d_gene: NA; abundance: many; CDR3nt: TGTGCCTGGAGGAGAGGGAACACTGAAGCTTTCTTT; CDR3aa: CAWRRGNTEAFF
j_gene: TRBJ1-1; v_gene: TRBV7-9; d_gene: NA; abundance: NA; CDR3nt: TGTGCCAGCAGCTTAGCGGCCAGGTCGGAAGCTTTCTTT; CDR3aa: CASSLAARSEAFF
j_gene: TRBJ1-5; v_gene: TRBV28; d_gene: NA; abundance: few; CDR3nt: TGTGCCAGCAGTTTTCGCGGTCAGCCCCAGCATTTT; CDR3aa: CASSFRGQPQHF
j_gene: TRBJ2-3; v_gene: TRBV20-1; d_gene: NA; abundance: many; CDR3nt: TGCAGTGCTACAGGGGAGCAAGATACGCAGTATTTT; CDR3aa: CSATGEQDTQYF
j_gene: TRBJ2-1; v_gene: TRBV6-2/TRBV6-3; d_gene: TRBD2; abundance: NA; CDR3nt: TGTGCCAGCAGTTGGTCGGGAGGGCCTTTTGAGCAGTTCTTC; CDR3aa: CASSWSGGPFEQFF
j_gene: TRBJ2-1; v_gene: TRBV4-1; d_gene: TRBD1; abundance: few; CDR3nt: TGCGCCAGCAGCCTGTTGACAGGGGATCTTCGGGATGAGCAGTTCTTC; CDR3aa: CASSLLTGDLRDEQFF
j_gene: TRBJ2-1; v_gene: TRBV6-2/TRBV6-3; d_gene: NA; abundance: once; CDR3nt: TGTGCCAGCAGTCATGGAGGTGAGCAGTTCTTC; CDR3aa: CASSHGGEQFF
j_gene: TRBJ1-4; v_gene: TRBV2; d_gene: NA; abundance: NA; CDR3nt: TGTGCCAGCAGTAACAGAGGTACTAATGAAAAACTGTTTTTT; CDR3aa: CASSNRGTNEKLFF
j_gene: TRBJ1-4; v_gene: TRBV11-2; d_gene: NA; abundance: NA; CDR3nt: TGTGCCAGCAGCTTCATGAATGGGGAAAAACTGTTTTTT; CDR3aa: CASSFMNGEKLFF
j_gene: TRBJ2-5; v_gene: TRBV12-5; d_gene: TRBD2; abundance: few; CDR3nt: TGTGCTAGTGGTTTGACTAGCGGGGGGGCGGAGACCCAGTACTTC; CDR3aa: CASGLTSGGAETQYF
j_gene: TRBJ2-1; v_gene: TRBV7-6; d_gene: TRBD1; abundance: few; CDR3nt: TGTGCCAGCAGCTTAACGCCGGGACAGGTGACCTACAATGAGCAGTTCTTC; CDR3aa: CASSLTPGQVTYNEQFF
j_gene: TRBJ2-1; v_gene: TRBV12-3/TRBV12-4; d_gene: NA; abundance: few; CDR3nt: TGTGCCAGCAGTTTTTCGGGGGGCACTGAGCAGTTCTTC; CDR3aa: CASSFSGGTEQFF
j_gene: TRBJ2-7; v_gene: TRBV2; d_gene: NA; abundance: NA; CDR3nt: TGTGCCAGCAGTGGCAGGTCCAACTACGAGCAGTACTTC; CDR3aa: CASSGRSNYEQYF
j_gene: TRBJ2-2; v_gene: TRBV7-2; d_gene: TRBD2; abundance: NA; CDR3nt: TGTGCCAGCAGCTTTAGCGGGGACACCGGGGAGCTGTTTTTT; CDR3aa: CASSFSGDTGELFF
j_gene: TRBJ2-1; v_gene: TRBV29-1; d_gene: NA; abundance: NA; CDR3nt: TGCAGCGTTGAAGCACCCGCGGGGAACATCCGAAATGAGCAGTTCTTC; CDR3aa: CSVEAPAGNIRNEQFF